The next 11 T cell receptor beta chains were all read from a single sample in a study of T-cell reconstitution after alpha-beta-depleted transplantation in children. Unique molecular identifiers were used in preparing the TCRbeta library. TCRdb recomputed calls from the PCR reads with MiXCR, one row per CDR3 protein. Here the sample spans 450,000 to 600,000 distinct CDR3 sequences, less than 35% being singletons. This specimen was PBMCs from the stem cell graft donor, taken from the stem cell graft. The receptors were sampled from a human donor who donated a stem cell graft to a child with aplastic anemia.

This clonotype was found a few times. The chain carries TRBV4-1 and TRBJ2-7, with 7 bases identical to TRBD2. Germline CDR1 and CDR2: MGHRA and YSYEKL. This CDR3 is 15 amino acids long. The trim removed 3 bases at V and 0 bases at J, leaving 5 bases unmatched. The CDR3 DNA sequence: TGCGCCAGCAGCCACCTAGCGGAGGGCTCCTACGAGCAGTACGTC. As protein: CASSHLAEGSYEQYV.

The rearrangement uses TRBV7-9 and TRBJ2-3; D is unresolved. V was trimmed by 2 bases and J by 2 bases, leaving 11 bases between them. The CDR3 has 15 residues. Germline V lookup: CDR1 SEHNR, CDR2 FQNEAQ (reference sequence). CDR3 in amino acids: CASSLMQRSTDTQYF. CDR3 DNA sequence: TGTGCCAGCAGCTTAATGCAGCGCTCCACAGATACGCAGTATTTT.

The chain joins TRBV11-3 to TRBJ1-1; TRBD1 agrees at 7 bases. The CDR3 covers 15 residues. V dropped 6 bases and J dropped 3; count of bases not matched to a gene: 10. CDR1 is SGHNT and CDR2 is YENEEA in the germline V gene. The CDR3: CASRYRGMGDTEAFF. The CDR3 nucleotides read TGTGCCAGCAGGTACAGGGGTATGGGGGACACTGAAGCTTTCTTT.

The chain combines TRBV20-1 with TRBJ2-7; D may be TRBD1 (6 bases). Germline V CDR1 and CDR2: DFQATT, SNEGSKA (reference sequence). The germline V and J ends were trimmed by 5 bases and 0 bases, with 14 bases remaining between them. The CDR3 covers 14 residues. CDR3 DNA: TGCAGTGCTTTCCCCGGGACATTCTCCTACGAGCAGTACTTC. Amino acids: CSAFPGTFSYEQYF.

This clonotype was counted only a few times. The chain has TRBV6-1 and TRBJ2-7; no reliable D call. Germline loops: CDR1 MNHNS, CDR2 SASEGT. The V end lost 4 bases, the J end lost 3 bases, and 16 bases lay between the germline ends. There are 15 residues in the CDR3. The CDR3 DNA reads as TGTGCCAGCAGTGGACCGGCCCAAGGGTACTACGAGCAGTACGTC. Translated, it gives CASSGPAQGYYEQYV.

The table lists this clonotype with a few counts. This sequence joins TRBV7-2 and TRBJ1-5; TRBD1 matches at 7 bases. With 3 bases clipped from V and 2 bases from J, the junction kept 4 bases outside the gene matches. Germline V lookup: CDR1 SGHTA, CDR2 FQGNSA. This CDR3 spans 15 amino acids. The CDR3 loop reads CASSLTGMGNQPQHF. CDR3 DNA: TGTGCCAGCAGCTTGACAGGGATGGGCAATCAGCCCCAGCATTTT.

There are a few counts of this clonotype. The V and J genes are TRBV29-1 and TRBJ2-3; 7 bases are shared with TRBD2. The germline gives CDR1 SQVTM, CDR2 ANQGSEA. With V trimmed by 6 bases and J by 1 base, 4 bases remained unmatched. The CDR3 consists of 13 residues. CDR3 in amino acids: CSVGGSRTDTQYF. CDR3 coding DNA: TGCAGCGTCGGGGGGTCCCGCACAGATACGCAGTATTTT.

The DNA of the CDR3 is TGTGCCAGCAGTTACTCTGCGTGGGGTAGCACCGGGGAGCTGTTTTTT. Its translation: CASSYSAWGSTGELFF. The chain combines TRBV6-5 with TRBJ2-2; no clear D. With 0 bases removed from V and 4 bases from J, the gap between germline ends came to 12 bases. The CDR3 consists of 16 residues. The germline V gene has CDR1 MNHEY and CDR2 SVGAGI.

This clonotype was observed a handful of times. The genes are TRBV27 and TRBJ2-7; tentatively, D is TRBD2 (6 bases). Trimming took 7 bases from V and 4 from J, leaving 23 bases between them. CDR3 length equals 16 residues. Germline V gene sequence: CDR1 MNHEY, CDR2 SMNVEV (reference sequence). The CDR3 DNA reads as TGTGCCAGCATGGCTGCTACGCAGGGAGGAGGGTACGAGCAGTACGTC. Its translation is CASMAATQGGGYEQYV.

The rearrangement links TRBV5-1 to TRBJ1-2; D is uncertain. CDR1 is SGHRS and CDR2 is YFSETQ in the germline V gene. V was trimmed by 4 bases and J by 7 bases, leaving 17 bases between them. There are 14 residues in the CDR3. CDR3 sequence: CASSPNGASGGYTF. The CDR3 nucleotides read TGCGCCAGCAGCCCTAACGGAGCGTCTGGTGGCTACACCTTC. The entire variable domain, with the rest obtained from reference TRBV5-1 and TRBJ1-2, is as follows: KAGVTQTPRYLIKTRGQQVTLSCSPISGHRSVSWYQQTPGQGLQFLFEYFSETQRNKGNFPGRFSGRQFSNSRSEMNVSTLELGDSALYLCASSPNGASGGYTFGSGTRLTVV.

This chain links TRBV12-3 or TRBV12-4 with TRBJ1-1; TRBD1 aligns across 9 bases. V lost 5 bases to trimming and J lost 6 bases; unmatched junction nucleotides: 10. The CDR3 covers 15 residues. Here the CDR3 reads CASSPTGTGYAEAFF. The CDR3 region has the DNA TGTGCCAGCAGTCCCACCGGGACAGGGTACGCTGAAGCTTTCTTT.